Only a few counts were recorded for the clone carrying this TCR beta chain. This specimen belongs to a study of control samples from healthy donors and cancer patients. The CDR3 length is 15 residues. The germline V gene has CDR1 SEHNR and CDR2 FQNEAQ (reference sequence). Trimming removed 7 bases from V and 0 bases from J; junction bases left unmatched: 3. Using immunoSEQ multiplex PCR, the repertoire was profiled, and TCRdb retains in-frame clones only, with some absent. The table records 100,000 to 150,000 clones, more than 90% of them present only once. The specimen was blood. The sequence was collected from a man aged 18 to 35 in good health. This chain uses TRBV7-9 with TRBJ1-6; 7 nucleotides match TRBD1. CDR3 loop: CASTRTGSYNSPLHF. CDR3 DNA sequence: TGTGCCAGCACCCGGACAGGCTCCTATAATTCACCCCTCCACTTT.